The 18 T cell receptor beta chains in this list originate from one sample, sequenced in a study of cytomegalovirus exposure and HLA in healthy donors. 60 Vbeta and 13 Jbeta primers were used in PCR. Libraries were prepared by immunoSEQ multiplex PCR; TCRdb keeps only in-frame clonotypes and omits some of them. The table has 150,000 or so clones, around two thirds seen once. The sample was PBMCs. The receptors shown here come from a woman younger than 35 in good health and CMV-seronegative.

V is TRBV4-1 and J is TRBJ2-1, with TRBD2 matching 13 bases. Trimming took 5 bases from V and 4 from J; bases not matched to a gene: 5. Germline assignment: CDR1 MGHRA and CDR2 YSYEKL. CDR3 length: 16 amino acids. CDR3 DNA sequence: TGCGCCAGCAGCATTTCGACTAGCGGGGGGTACAATGAGCAGTTCTTC. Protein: CASSISTSGGYNEQFF.

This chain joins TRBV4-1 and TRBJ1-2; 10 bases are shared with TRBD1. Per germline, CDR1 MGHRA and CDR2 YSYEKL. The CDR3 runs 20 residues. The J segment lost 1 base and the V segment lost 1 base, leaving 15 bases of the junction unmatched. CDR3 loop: CASSQVPGQGFSLGNYGYTF. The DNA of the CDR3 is TGCGCCAGCAGCCAAGTTCCGGGACAGGGGTTTTCGTTGGGTAACTATGGCTACACCTTC.

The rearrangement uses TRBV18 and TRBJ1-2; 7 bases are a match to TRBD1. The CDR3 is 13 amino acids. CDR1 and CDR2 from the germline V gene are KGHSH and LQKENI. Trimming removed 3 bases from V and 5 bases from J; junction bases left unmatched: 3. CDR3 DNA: TGTGCCAGCTCACCCGACAGGGCGTATGGCTACACCTTC. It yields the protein CASSPDRAYGYTF.

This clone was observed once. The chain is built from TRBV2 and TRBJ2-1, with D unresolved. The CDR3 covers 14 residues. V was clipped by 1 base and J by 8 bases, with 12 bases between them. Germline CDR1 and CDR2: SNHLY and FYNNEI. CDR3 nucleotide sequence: TGTGCCAGCAGTGAAGGTCCGGCAGGATATGAGCAGTTCTTC. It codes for CASSEGPAGYEQFF. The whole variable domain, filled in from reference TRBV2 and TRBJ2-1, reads EPEVTQTPSHQVTQMGQEVILRCVPISNHLYFYWYRQILGQKVEFLVSFYNNEISEKSEIFDDQFSVERPDGSNFTLKIRSTKLEDSAMYFCASSEGPAGYEQFFGPGTRLTVL.

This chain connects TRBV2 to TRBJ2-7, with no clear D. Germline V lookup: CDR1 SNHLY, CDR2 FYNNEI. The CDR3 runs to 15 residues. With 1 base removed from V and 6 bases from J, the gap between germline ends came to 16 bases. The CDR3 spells CASSEGLRSWGEQYV. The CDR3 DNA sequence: TGTGCCAGCAGTGAAGGGCTGCGGAGCTGGGGCGAGCAGTACGTC.

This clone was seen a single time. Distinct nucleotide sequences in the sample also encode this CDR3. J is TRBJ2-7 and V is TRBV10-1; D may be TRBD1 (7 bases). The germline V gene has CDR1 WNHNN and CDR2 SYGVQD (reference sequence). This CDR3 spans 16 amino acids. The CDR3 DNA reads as TGCGCCAGCGGAGGGACTGACGGGGACAGCCTTTACGAGCAGTACGTT. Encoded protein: CASGGTDGDSLYEQYV.

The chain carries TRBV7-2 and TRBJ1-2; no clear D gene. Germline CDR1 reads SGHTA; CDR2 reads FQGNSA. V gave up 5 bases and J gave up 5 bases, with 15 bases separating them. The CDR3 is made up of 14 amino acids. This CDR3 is CASSPAIARYGYTF. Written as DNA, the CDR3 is TGTGCCAGCAGCCCAGCCATAGCCCGATATGGCTACACCTTC.

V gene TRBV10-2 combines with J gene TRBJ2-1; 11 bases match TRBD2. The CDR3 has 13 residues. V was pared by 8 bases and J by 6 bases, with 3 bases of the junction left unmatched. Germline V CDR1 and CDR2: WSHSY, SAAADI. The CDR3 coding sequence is TGCGCCAGCCGGACTAGCGGGCTCAATGAGCAGTTCTTC. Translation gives CASRTSGLNEQFF.

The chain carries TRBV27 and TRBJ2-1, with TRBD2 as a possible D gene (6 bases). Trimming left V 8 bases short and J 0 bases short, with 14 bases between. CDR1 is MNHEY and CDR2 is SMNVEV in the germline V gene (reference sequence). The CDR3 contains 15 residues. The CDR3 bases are TGTGCCAGCGGACTTAGCGGTAGCTCCTACAATGAGCAGTTCTTC. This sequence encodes CASGLSGSSYNEQFF.

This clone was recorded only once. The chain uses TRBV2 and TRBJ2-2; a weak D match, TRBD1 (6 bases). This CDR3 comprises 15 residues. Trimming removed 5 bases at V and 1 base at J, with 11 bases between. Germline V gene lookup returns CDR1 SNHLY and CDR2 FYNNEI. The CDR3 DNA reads TGTGCCAGCAGTACACAGGGACGGAACACCGGGGAGCTGTTTTTT. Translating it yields CASSTQGRNTGELFF.

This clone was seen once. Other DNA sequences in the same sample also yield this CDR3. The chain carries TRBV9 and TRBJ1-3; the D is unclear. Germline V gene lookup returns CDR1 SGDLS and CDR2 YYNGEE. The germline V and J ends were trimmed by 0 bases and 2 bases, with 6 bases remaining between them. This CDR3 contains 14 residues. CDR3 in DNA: TGTGCCAGCAGCGTAGCCGGGGCTGGAAACACCATATATTTT. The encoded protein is CASSVAGAGNTIYF.

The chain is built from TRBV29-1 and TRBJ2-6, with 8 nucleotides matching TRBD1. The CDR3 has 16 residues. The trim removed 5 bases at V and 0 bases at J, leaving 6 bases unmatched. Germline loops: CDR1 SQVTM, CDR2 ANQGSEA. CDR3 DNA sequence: TGCAGCGTTCCGACAGGGGTTGCCTCTGGGGCCAACGTCCTGACTTTC. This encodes CSVPTGVASGANVLTF.

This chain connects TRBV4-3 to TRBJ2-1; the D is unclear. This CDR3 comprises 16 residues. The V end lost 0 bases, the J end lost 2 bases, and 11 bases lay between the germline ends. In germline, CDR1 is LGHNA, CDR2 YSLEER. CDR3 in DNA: TGCGCCAGCAGCCAAGAGGCAGCGAGAGCCTACAATGAGCAGTTCTTC. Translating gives CASSQEAARAYNEQFF.

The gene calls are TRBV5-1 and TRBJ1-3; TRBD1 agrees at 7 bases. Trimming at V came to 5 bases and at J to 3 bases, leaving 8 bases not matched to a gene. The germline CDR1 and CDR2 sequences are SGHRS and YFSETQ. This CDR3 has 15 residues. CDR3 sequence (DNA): TGCGCCAGCAGTCCACAGGGGATAATTGGAAACACCATATATTTT. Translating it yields CASSPQGIIGNTIYF.

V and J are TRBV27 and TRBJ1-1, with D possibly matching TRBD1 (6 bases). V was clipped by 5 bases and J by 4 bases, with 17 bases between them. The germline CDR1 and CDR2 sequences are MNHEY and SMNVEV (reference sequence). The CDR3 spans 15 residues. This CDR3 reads CASSPETGKPTEAFF. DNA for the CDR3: TGTGCCAGCAGTCCAGAGACAGGCAAACCCACTGAAGCTTTCTTT.

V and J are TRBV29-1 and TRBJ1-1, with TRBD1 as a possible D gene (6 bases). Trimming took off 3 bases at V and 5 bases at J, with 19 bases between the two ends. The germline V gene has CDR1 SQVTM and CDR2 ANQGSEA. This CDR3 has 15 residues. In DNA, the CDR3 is TGCAGCGTTGATGGGGCAGGGGAGCTGGGTACTGAAGCTTTCTTT. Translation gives CSVDGAGELGTEAFF.

As DNA, the CDR3 is TGTGCCAGCAGTGAACAAATAACGGCAGGGAAAACTGAAGCTTTCTTT. Amino acids: CASSEQITAGKTEAFF. This chain links TRBV25-1 with TRBJ1-1; D possibly corresponds to TRBD1 (5 bases). The CDR3 spans 16 residues. From germline, CDR1 is MGHDK and CDR2 SYGVNS. Trimming cost V 2 bases and J 5 bases, with 18 bases left between them.

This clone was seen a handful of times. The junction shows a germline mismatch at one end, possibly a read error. CDR3 in amino acids: CASGLGTSGRVHEQYF. The CDR3 bases are TGTGCCAGCGGCTTAGGGACTAGCGGGAGGGTGCACGAGCAGTACTTC. The rearrangement joins TRBV11-2 to TRBJ2-5; 16 bases map to TRBD2. The last part of the DNA fits TRBJ2-7 better; the J call may be wrong. The germline V gene has CDR1 SGHAT and CDR2 FQNNGV. The CDR3 totals 16 residues.